These 26 T cell receptor beta chains originate from one sample sequenced in a study of control samples from healthy donors and cancer patients (dated by TCRdb to the early 2020s). Libraries came from the immunoSEQ multiplex PCR assay. TCRdb stores this immuneACCESS table with in-frame sequences only. Part of the clones is absent; in the studies checked, under half of the shortfall reflects unresolved V genes, and no reason is known for the rest. This sample is represented by 70,000 or so clones; around four fifths of them were singletons. The ten largest clonotypes hold about 3% of the sample. The specimen was PBMCs. The receptors shown here come from a woman aged 45-60 years with lung cancer.

The chain uses TRBV3-1 (or the pseudogene TRBV3-2) and TRBJ1-1; the D gene is possibly TRBD1 (5 bases). The CDR3 has 15 residues. Germline CDR1 reads LGHDT; CDR2 reads YNNKEL (reference sequence). V was pared by 0 bases and J by 4 bases, with 12 bases between. As DNA, the CDR3 is TGTGCCAGCAGCCAAGATCTGCGGGACTTCACTGAAGCTTTCTTT. Translating it yields CASSQDLRDFTEAFF.

V gene TRBV9 combines with J gene TRBJ2-3, with TRBD1 as a possible D gene (6 bases). V was trimmed by 0 bases and J by 5 bases, leaving 10 bases between them. The CDR3 totals 14 residues. The germline CDR1 and CDR2 sequences are SGDLS and YYNGEE. The CDR3 nucleotides read TGTGCCAGCAGCGTAGTGGGGGCTAGAGATACGCAGTATTTT. Translated: CASSVVGARDTQYF.

The V and J genes are TRBV27 and TRBJ1-1; D unresolved. This CDR3 comprises 14 residues. Trimming removed 6 bases from V and 1 base from J, with 12 bases in between. Per the germline V gene, CDR1 is MNHEY and CDR2 is SMNVEV (reference sequence). CDR3 region: CASRSRRQNTEAFF. The CDR3 DNA follows: TGTGCCAGCAGGTCCCGTCGACAGAACACTGAAGCTTTCTTT.

The chain employs TRBV9 and TRBJ1-4, with D perhaps TRBD1 (6 bases). Per the germline V gene, CDR1 is SGDLS and CDR2 is YYNGEE. This CDR3 spans 15 amino acids. Between the trimmed V and J ends, which lost 3 bases and 3 bases, there was a span of 12 bases. The CDR3 DNA is TGTGCCAGCAGCGAATGGGACAACCCTAATGAAAAACTGTTTTTT. Residues: CASSEWDNPNEKLFF.

V and J are TRBV12-3 or TRBV12-4 and TRBJ1-2; possibly TRBD1 for D (6 bases). V lost 1 base and J 5 bases, leaving 8 bases between the germline ends. This CDR3 has 13 amino acids. CDR3 amino acids: CASSLGTVYGYTF. CDR3 bases: TGTGCCAGCAGTTTAGGGACAGTTTATGGCTACACCTTC.

V and J are TRBV11-1 and TRBJ1-2; D unresolved. CDR3 length: 13 residues. The V gene's germline CDR1 is SGHAT and CDR2 FQDESV (reference sequence). V dropped 5 bases and J dropped 4 bases, with 11 bases sitting between them. The CDR3 DNA reads TGTGCCAGCAGCGACCCCGGACCCTATGGCTACACCTTC. As protein: CASSDPGPYGYTF.

The V gene is TRBV24-1, the J gene TRBJ2-3; a possible D gene is TRBD1 (6 bases). V was pared by 7 bases and J by 2 bases, with 12 bases between. CDR3 length: 14 residues. Germline V gene lookup returns CDR1 KGHDR and CDR2 SFDVKD. The CDR3 coding sequence is TGTGCCACCAGGCCGGGACAAGACACAGATACGCAGTATTTT. It is translated as CATRPGQDTDTQYF.

This rearrangement joins TRBV6-6 to TRBJ1-1, with TRBD1 matching 7 bases. The CDR3 has 13 residues. The germline CDR1 and CDR2 sequences are MNHNY and SVGAGI (reference sequence). After removal of 7 bases from V and 4 bases from J, the junction contained 6 bases not matched to a gene. CDR3 amino acids: CASIWDRSTEAFF. CDR3 in DNA: TGTGCCAGCATTTGGGACAGATCCACTGAAGCTTTCTTT.

The chain joins TRBV18 to TRBJ2-4, with D perhaps being TRBD1 or TRBD2 (5 bases each). There are 17 residues in the CDR3. Germline V lookup: CDR1 KGHSH, CDR2 LQKENI. V was clipped by 0 bases and J by 1 base, with 13 bases between them. The CDR3 sequence: CASSPPFGGEAKNIQYF. CDR3 coding DNA: TGTGCCAGCTCACCACCGTTTGGGGGAGAGGCCAAAAACATTCAGTACTTC.

The J gene is TRBJ2-1, the V gene TRBV27; D remains ambiguous. This CDR3 has 12 residues. The V and J ends lost 3 bases and 8 bases respectively, with 8 bases between them. Germline CDR1 is MNHEY and CDR2 is SMNVEV (reference sequence). CDR3 amino acids: CASSFGLHEQFF. The DNA of the CDR3 is TGTGCCAGCAGTTTTGGTTTGCATGAGCAGTTCTTC.

The chain recombines TRBV6-5 with TRBJ1-1; no firm D call. Germline CDR1 reads MNHEY; CDR2 reads SVGAGI. Trimming cost V 1 base and J 1 base, with 4 bases left between them. This CDR3 has 13 amino acids. CDR3 amino acids: CASSYWGNTEAFF. The CDR3 DNA reads as TGTGCCAGCAGTTACTGGGGGAACACTGAAGCTTTCTTT.

In this sample, this clone turned up once. The rearrangement uses TRBV5-1 and TRBJ2-5; tentative D call: TRBD1 (6 bases). Germline V CDR1 and CDR2: SGHRS, YFSETQ. The CDR3 consists of 12 residues. Trimming shortened V by 5 bases and J by 3 bases, and 8 bases separated the two germline ends. The CDR3 DNA reads TGCGCCAGCAGACAGGGAGAAGAGACCCAGTACTTC. Its protein product is CASRQGEETQYF.

This clone was observed once. The genes are TRBV5-4 and TRBJ2-7; a weak D match, TRBD2 (7 bases). The CDR3 totals 14 residues. Per the germline V gene, CDR1 is SGHNT and CDR2 is YYREEE (reference sequence). Trimming took off 0 bases at V and 4 bases at J, with 11 bases between the two ends. The chain's CDR3 is CASSLAGGPYEQYF. The DNA of the CDR3 is TGTGCCAGCAGCTTGGCGGGGGGCCCTTACGAGCAGTACTTC. Drawing the rest from reference TRBV5-4 and TRBJ2-7, the complete variable domain is ETGVTQSPTHLIKTRGQQVTLRCSSQSGHNTVSWYQQALGQGPQFIFQYYREEENGRGNFPPRFSGLQFPNYSSELNVNALELDDSALYLCASSLAGGPYEQYFGPGTRLTVT.

The V call is TRBV10-2, the J call TRBJ1-2; 9 bases align to TRBD1. With V trimmed by 2 bases and J by 8 bases, 3 bases remained unmatched. Germline CDR1 is WSHSY and CDR2 is SAAADI. This CDR3 is 13 amino acids long. For the CDR3, the DNA is TGCGCCAGCAGTGAGGGGGACAGGGACGGCTACACCTTC. Its protein is CASSEGDRDGYTF.

This clone was seen only once. The rearrangement links TRBV29-1 to TRBJ1-1, with 9 bases fitting TRBD1. The V and J ends lost 7 bases and 4 bases, in that order; junction bases with no gene match: 7. Per the germline V gene, CDR1 is SQVTM and CDR2 is ANQGSEA. The CDR3 extends over 13 amino acids. The CDR3: CSGLQGAGTEAFF. CDR3 in DNA: TGCAGCGGCCTACAGGGGGCGGGCACTGAAGCTTTCTTT.

The CDR3 sequence is CASSLILAGVETQYF. In DNA form, the CDR3 reads TGCGCCAGCAGCTTGATACTAGCGGGGGTTGAGACCCAGTACTTC. This chain connects TRBV5-1 to TRBJ2-5; 11 nucleotides align to TRBD2. V lost 1 base to trimming and J lost 5 bases; unmatched junction nucleotides: 4. CDR3 size: 15 residues. CDR1 is SGHRS and CDR2 is YFSETQ in the germline V gene.

The V gene is TRBV3-1 (or the pseudogene TRBV3-2), the J gene TRBJ1-1, with D possibly being TRBD1 (5 bases). The CDR3 covers 16 residues. Looked up from germline, CDR1 is LGHDT and CDR2 is YNNKEL (reference sequence). Trimming stripped 0 bases from V and 4 bases from J, with 15 bases between. The DNA for the CDR3 is TGTGCCAGCAGCCAAGATTGGAAGGCAGGGAGCACTGAAGCTTTCTTT. Protein: CASSQDWKAGSTEAFF.

V gene TRBV7-3 combines with J gene TRBJ1-6; D is unresolved. The CDR3 contains 14 residues. Germline CDR1 SGHTA, CDR2 FQGTGA. Trimming stripped 3 bases from V and 4 bases from J, with 7 bases between. The CDR3 loop is CASSLDGYNSPLHF. The CDR3 nucleotides are TGTGCCAGCAGCTTGGACGGATATAATTCACCCCTCCACTTT.

The chain links TRBV6-2 or TRBV6-3 to TRBJ1-1, with 8 bases fitting TRBD1. The CDR3 length is 14 residues. The V gene end was trimmed by 5 bases and the J gene end by 3 bases; junction bases not matched to a gene: 5. Germline-derived CDR1 and CDR2 are MNHEY and SVGEGT. DNA of the CDR3: TGTGCCAGCAGTCCGGACAGGGCTTACACTGAAGCTTTCTTT. Its translation: CASSPDRAYTEAFF.

The V call is TRBV5-4, the J call TRBJ2-1; no reliable D call. Per the germline V gene, CDR1 is SGHNT and CDR2 is YYREEE (reference sequence). The V gene lost 4 bases and the J gene lost 3 bases, with 14 bases spanning the gap. The CDR3 is made up of 15 amino acids. CDR3 sequence (DNA): TGTGCCAGCAGCCCCCCTGGCAGAGACTACAATGAGCAGTTCTTC. It is translated as CASSPPGRDYNEQFF.

The chain combines TRBV5-1 with TRBJ2-7, with 9 positions matching TRBD1. CDR3 size: 15 residues. Trimming at V came to 2 bases and at J to 7 bases, leaving 10 bases not matched to a gene. Germline-derived CDR1 and CDR2 are SGHRS and YFSETQ. The CDR3, as DNA: TGCGCCAGCAGCTTTGGGACAGGGATATCGGGGGAGCAGTACTTC. This sequence encodes CASSFGTGISGEQYF.

The V and J genes are TRBV5-1 and TRBJ2-1; TRBD2 matches at 15 bases. Germline V gene lookup returns CDR1 SGHRS and CDR2 YFSETQ. The CDR3 covers 17 residues. With 6 bases clipped from V and 7 bases from J, the junction kept 11 bases outside the gene matches. The CDR3 sequence is CASILRTGTSGGNEQFF. The CDR3 DNA is TGCGCCAGCATCCTACGAACCGGGACTAGCGGGGGGAATGAGCAGTTCTTC.

The chain has TRBV18 and TRBJ2-3, with no clear D. V was cut by 6 bases and J by 0 bases, with 10 bases left in between. The germline CDR1 and CDR2 sequences are KGHSH and LQKENI. The CDR3 loop spans 14 amino acids. In nucleotides, the CDR3 is TGTGCCAGCTCCCGAGGACCTAGCACAGATACGCAGTATTTT. Encoded protein: CASSRGPSTDTQYF.

The chain couples TRBV6-5 to TRBJ1-4; TRBD1 matches at 11 bases. The CDR3 spans 15 residues. J gave up 8 bases and V 0 bases, and 2 bases lay outside the gene matches. CDR1 is MNHEY and CDR2 is SVGAGI in the germline V gene. The CDR3 protein is CASSYSWTGGEKLFF. CDR3 bases: TGTGCCAGCAGTTACTCCTGGACAGGGGGCGAAAAACTGTTTTTT.

Notes on this clone: This sample also contains other DNA sequences that code for the same CDR3. This chain joins TRBV28 and TRBJ2-5; D might be TRBD1 (5 bases). V gave up 6 bases and J gave up 5 bases, with 16 bases separating them. The CDR3 contains 14 residues. Germline values: CDR1 MDHEN, CDR2 SYDVKM. CDR3 residues: CASSPSGPGETQYF. The DNA for the CDR3 is TGTGCCAGCAGCCCTTCCGGCCCAGGGGAGACCCAGTACTTC.

This clone has just one count. Here the CDR3 reads CASSSSTEAFF. DNA for the CDR3: TGTGCCAGCAGTTCGAGCACTGAAGCTTTCTTT. The rearrangement links TRBV28 to TRBJ1-1; D remains unclear. Trimming left V 4 bases short and J 4 bases short, with 4 bases between. This CDR3 spans 11 amino acids. Germline V lookup: CDR1 MDHEN, CDR2 SYDVKM.